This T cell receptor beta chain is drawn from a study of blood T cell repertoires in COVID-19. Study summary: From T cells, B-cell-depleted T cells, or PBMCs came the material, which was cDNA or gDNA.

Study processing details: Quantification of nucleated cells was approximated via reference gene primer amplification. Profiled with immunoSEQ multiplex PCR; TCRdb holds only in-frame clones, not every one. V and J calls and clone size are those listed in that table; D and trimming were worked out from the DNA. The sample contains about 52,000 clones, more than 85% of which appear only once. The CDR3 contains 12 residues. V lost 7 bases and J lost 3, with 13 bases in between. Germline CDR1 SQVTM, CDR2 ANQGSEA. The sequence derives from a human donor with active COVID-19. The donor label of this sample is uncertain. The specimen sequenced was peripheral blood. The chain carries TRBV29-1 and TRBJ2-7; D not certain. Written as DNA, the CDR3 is TGCAGCGCTGAGGCAGAGGACTACGAGCAGTACTTC. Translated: CSAEAEDYEQYF.